This TCR beta chain appears in the sequencing data of a study of blood T cells in healthy people across ages. This clonotype was observed a few times. Its antigen is unknown. Study-level results: It was the long-lived donors that had more naive CD4+ cells and higher diversity than aged donors. Observed TCR beta diversity showed a strong correlation with the percentage of naive T cells as measured by flow cytometry. Researchers deemed the diversity estimates from one million T cells underestimates.

J gave up 4 bases and V 3 bases, and 7 bases lay outside the gene matches. The germline gives CDR1 DFQATT, CDR2 SNEGSKA (reference sequence). The CDR3 runs 15 residues. Primed by a sample-barcoded 5' primer and a J-beta primer mix, a second PCR proceeded for roughly 7 to 12 cycles. A tag from a template-switch adaptor with 12 random nucleotides marked each cDNA molecule. One entry per CDR3 protein results from TCRdb running MiXCR on the 5' RACE reads. The profile shows 2 million or so distinct CDR3 sequences, around half of them singletons. This TCR came from a woman aged 40 to 55 in good health. The genes are TRBV20-1 and TRBJ2-1; 9 bases agree with TRBD2. Sequencing was done on a sample of blood. The CDR3 loop is CSASSSGGTYNEQFF. CDR3 in DNA: TGCAGTGCTAGTTCAAGCGGGGGGACTTACAATGAGCAGTTCTTC.